This TCR beta chain appears in the sequencing data of a study of T cells after yellow fever vaccination. On the study more broadly: By means of CD3, CD45RA, CCR7 and CD95, the EM, EMRA, CM and Tscm memory subsets were sorted. SMART-Seq v4 Ultra Low Input served to prepare low-cell-number fractions. Study-wide results and caveats: Primary-vaccination clones mostly resurfaced post-booster (about 96% CD4, 75% to 90% CD8).

As TCR cDNA was made by 5'RACE template switching, a universal primer site and UMIs were added. TCRdb analysed the 5' RACE reads with MiXCR anew, one entry per CDR3 protein. The sample shows roughly 30,000 distinct CDR3 sequences, roughly 10% of them seen only once. The germline CDR1 and CDR2 sequences are SGHDT and YYEEEE. This CDR3 comprises 16 residues. Notes on this clonotype: Germline is not matched at one junction end, which may reflect a read error.

The J gene is TRBJ2-3, the V gene TRBV5-6; 11 bases match TRBD1. The sequence was collected from a man aged 18 to 29 who received the YFV17D yellow fever vaccine. The source material was PBMCs, either bulk or a sorted T-cell subset (CD4+, CD8+, memory, or dextramer-sorted; not recorded which), sampled around 15 days after the first yellow fever vaccination. As DNA, the CDR3 is TGTGTCAGCGACAGGACAGGGGGCGTACTCACAGATACGCAGTATTTT. Its translation is CVSDRTGGVLTDTQYF.